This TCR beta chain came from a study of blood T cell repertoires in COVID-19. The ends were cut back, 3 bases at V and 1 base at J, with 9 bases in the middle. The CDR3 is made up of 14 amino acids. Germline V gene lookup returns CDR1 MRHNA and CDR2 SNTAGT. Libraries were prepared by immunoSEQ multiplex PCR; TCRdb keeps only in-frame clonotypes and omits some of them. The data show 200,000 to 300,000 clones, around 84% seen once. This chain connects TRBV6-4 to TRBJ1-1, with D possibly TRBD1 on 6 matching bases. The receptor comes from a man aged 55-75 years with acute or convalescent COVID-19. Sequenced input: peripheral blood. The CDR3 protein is CASSEQGWNTEAFF. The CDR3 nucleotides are TGTGCCAGCAGTGAACAGGGTTGGAACACTGAAGCTTTCTTT.